This is a list of T cell receptor beta chains from one sample in a study of cytomegalovirus exposure and HLA in healthy donors. Clones were sequenced by immunoSEQ multiplex PCR, and TCRdb holds only the in-frame ones, with some missing. The sample carries 100,000 to 150,000 clones, roughly 80% recorded once. Sequenced material: PBMCs. The receptors were sampled from a girl aged 2 to 10 in good health and CMV-seronegative. The CDR3 runs from the conserved cysteine through the conserved F or W. D genes are given only for firm matches. Not all rows give a size; the values are once, few, many and, for expanded clones, a class.

v_gene,abundance,d_gene,j_gene,CDR3aa,CDR3nt
TRBV7-2,.,.,TRBJ1-2,CASSLNGRGNYGYTF,TGTGCCAGCAGCTTAAACGGCAGGGGTAACTATGGCTACACCTTC
TRBV27,.,TRBD1,TRBJ2-3,CASRTNRGLMGSPHTDTQYF,TGTGCCAGCAGAACAAACAGGGGGCTGATGGGGAGTCCCCACACAGATACGCAGTATTTT
TRBV30,few,TRBD1,TRBJ1-4,CAWGQGAGEKLFF,TGTGCCTGGGGACAGGGGGCGGGGGAAAAACTGTTTTTT
TRBV27,.,.,TRBJ2-7,CASSSLVYPSYEQYF,TGTGCCAGCAGTTCCCTAGTGTACCCCTCCTACGAGCAGTACTTC
TRBV19,few,.,TRBJ2-4,CASSMAGFVKNIQYF,TGTGCCAGTAGTATGGCAGGGTTCGTCAAAAACATTCAGTACTTC
TRBV5-4,.,TRBD1,TRBJ1-1,CASSLTGGMNTEAFF,TGTGCCAGCAGCTTGACAGGGGGCATGAACACTGAAGCTTTCTTT
TRBV5-1,.,TRBD1,TRBJ1-1,CASSLGGGYTEAFF,TGCGCCAGCAGCTTGGGAGGGGGCTACACTGAAGCTTTCTTT
TRBV4-1,.,TRBD2,TRBJ2-5,CASSPGTTVQETQYF,TGCGCCAGCAGCCCCGGGACTACAGTTCAAGAGACCCAGTACTTC
TRBV30,.,TRBD1,TRBJ1-4,CAWSVQGARNEKLFF,TGTGCCTGGAGTGTACAGGGGGCTCGTAATGAAAAACTGTTTTTT
TRBV10-3,.,TRBD2,TRBJ2-5,CAISALSGGAEETQYF,TGTGCCATCAGTGCCCTAAGCGGGGGGGCTGAAGAGACCCAGTACTTC
TRBV5-1,.,.,TRBJ1-2,CASSLSGAGYGYTF,TGCGCCAGCAGCTTGAGCGGGGCGGGATATGGCTACACCTTC
TRBV25-1,.,.,TRBJ1-3,CASSEGGGRFGNTIYF,TGTGCCAGCAGTGAGGGCGGGGGGCGATTTGGAAACACCATATATTTT
TRBV5-4,.,.,TRBJ2-5,CASSTGQIETQYF,TGTGCCAGCAGCACAGGACAGATAGAGACCCAGTACTTC
TRBV29-1,.,.,TRBJ1-5,CSVEEGGNQPQHF,TGCAGCGTTGAGGAAGGAGGCAATCAGCCCCAGCATTTT
TRBV11-2,.,TRBD2,TRBJ2-4,CASSLDGLGQNIQYF,TGTGCCAGCAGCTTAGATGGACTAGGCCAAAACATTCAGTACTTC
TRBV18,.,.,TRBJ2-5,CASSPEGGQETQYF,TGTGCCAGCTCACCAGAGGGGGGGCAAGAGACCCAGTACTTC
TRBV4-1,once,.,TRBJ2-1,CASSQEGGQQYNEQFF,TGCGCCAGCAGCCAAGAAGGAGGACAGCAGTACAATGAGCAGTTCTTC
TRBV5-1,once,TRBD1,TRBJ1-2,CASSLEPPGQEFNYGYTF,TGCGCCAGCAGCTTGGAGCCTCCGGGACAGGAGTTTAACTATGGCTACACCTTC
TRBV5-1,.,TRBD1,TRBJ1-1,CASSLDAVRGVTEAFF,TGCGCCAGCAGCTTGGACGCAGTCAGGGGGGTGACTGAAGCTTTCTTT
TRBV7-8,.,TRBD1,TRBJ2-3,CASSSRQGALDTQYF,TGTGCCAGCAGCTCAAGACAGGGGGCCTTAGATACGCAGTATTTT
TRBV27,.,.,TRBJ1-2,CASSPISTRQDGLLYGYTF,TGTGCCAGCAGTCCTATATCCACCAGACAGGACGGGTTGCTCTATGGCTACACCTTC
TRBV4-3,.,TRBD1,TRBJ1-1,CASSSEPTGVTEAFF,TGCGCCAGCAGCTCGGAACCTACAGGGGTCACTGAAGCTTTCTTT
TRBV7-8,once,TRBD1,TRBJ1-4,CASGLDRGLRATNEKLFF,TGTGCCAGCGGATTAGACAGGGGGCTAAGGGCAACTAATGAAAAACTGTTTTTT
TRBV10-2,.,.,TRBJ1-1,CASSESMGGVNTEAFF,TGCGCCAGCAGTGAGTCTATGGGGGGAGTGAACACTGAAGCTTTCTTT
TRBV6-5,.,.,TRBJ1-1,CASRKTEEAFF,TGTGCCAGCAGGAAGACAGAAGAAGCTTTCTTT
TRBV6-1,.,TRBD1,TRBJ1-1,CASSEWQGALTEAFF,TGTGCCAGCAGTGAATGGCAGGGGGCGCTTACTGAAGCTTTCTTT
TRBV5-1,.,TRBD1,TRBJ2-3,CASSLGGTGNTDTQYF,TGCGCCAGCAGCTTGGGAGGGACAGGGAACACAGATACGCAGTATTTT
TRBV27,few,.,TRBJ1-4,CASSLSPGVNEKLFF,TGTGCCAGCAGTTTATCCCCAGGGGTCAATGAAAAACTGTTTTTT
TRBV4-1,.,.,TRBJ1-2,CASSQLSLPYGYTF,TGCGCCAGCAGCCAGCTAAGCCTCCCCTATGGCTACACCTTC
TRBV23-1,.,TRBD2,TRBJ2-3,CASSQYRGLAISLHTDTQYF,TGCGCCAGCAGTCAATATAGGGGACTAGCAATATCGCTCCACACAGATACGCAGTATTTT
TRBV27,.,TRBD1,TRBJ1-1,CASSLTGQGGNTEAFF,TGTGCCAGCAGTTTGACGGGACAGGGAGGGAACACTGAAGCTTTCTTT
TRBV5-1,.,TRBD1,TRBJ1-1,CASSLGTGGRDEAFF,TGCGCCAGCAGCTTGGGGACAGGGGGCAGAGATGAAGCTTTCTTT
TRBV4-1,few,TRBD1,TRBJ1-3,CASSQDPGTGAGNTIYF,TGCGCCAGCAGCCAAGATCCTGGGACAGGGGCTGGAAACACCATATATTTT
TRBV6-1,few,.,TRBJ2-1,CASSEEQTYNEQFF,TGTGCCAGCAGTGAAGAACAGACCTACAATGAGCAGTTCTTC
TRBV18,.,.,TRBJ2-5,CASSPFGETQYF,TGTGCCAGCTCACCTTTCGGAGAGACCCAGTACTTC
TRBV15,.,.,TRBJ1-4,CATSGRRVLGEKLFF,TGTGCCACCAGCGGCCGCAGGGTCTTGGGCGAAAAACTGTTTTTT
TRBV7-9,few,.,TRBJ1-1,CASSLASGGPRNTEAFF,TGTGCCAGCAGCTTAGCGTCCGGAGGGCCTCGGAACACTGAAGCTTTCTTT
TRBV11-2,.,TRBD1,TRBJ1-2,CASSLESDRALEGYGYTF,TGTGCCAGCAGCTTAGAAAGTGACAGGGCGCTGGAGGGCTATGGCTACACCTTC
TRBV7-9,.,.,TRBJ2-1,CASSWGGGQMDEQFF,TGTGCCAGCAGCTGGGGTGGGGGCCAGATGGATGAGCAGTTCTTC
TRBV2,.,TRBD1,TRBJ2-3,CASRHRGLHTDTQYF,TGTGCCAGCAGACACAGGGGGCTGCACACAGATACGCAGTATTTT
TRBV9,.,.,TRBJ1-2,CASSVGGRANYGYTF,TGTGCCAGCAGCGTCGGTGGGCGAGCTAACTATGGCTACACCTTC
TRBV6-1,.,.,TRBJ2-3,CASRGTGFSTDTQYF,TGTGCCAGCAGGGGCACAGGGTTTAGCACAGATACGCAGTATTTT
TRBV10-2,.,TRBD1,TRBJ2-2,CASSGFEDRGRPGELFF,TGCGCCAGCAGTGGATTTGAGGACAGGGGGCGTCCCGGGGAGCTGTTTTTT
TRBV4-3,few,.,TRBJ1-1,CASSSLVGEAFF,TGCGCCAGCAGCTCCCTCGTTGGCGAAGCTTTCTTT
TRBV6-5,.,.,TRBJ1-6,CASSYGSDNSPLHF,TGTGCCAGCAGTTATGGGAGTGACAATTCACCCCTCCACTTT
TRBV4-1,.,.,TRBJ2-3,CASSKGGNAPDTQYF,TGCGCCAGCAGCAAGGGCGGGAACGCCCCAGATACGCAGTATTTT
TRBV27,.,.,TRBJ2-7,CASQRQPNSYEQYF,TGTGCTAGCCAACGACAGCCCAACTCCTACGAGCAGTACTTC
TRBV4-3,.,.,TRBJ2-5,CASSQDQGIETQYF,TGCGCCAGCAGCCAAGACCAGGGTATAGAGACCCAGTACTTC
TRBV5-3,.,TRBD1,TRBJ2-3,CARSLEIQGAHKADTQYF,TGTGCCAGAAGCTTGGAGATACAGGGGGCCCACAAGGCAGATACGCAGTATTTT
TRBV29-1,.,.,TRBJ2-2,CSVEFLGVPGELFF,TGCAGCGTTGAGTTTCTCGGGGTTCCCGGGGAGCTGTTTTTT
TRBV4-2,few,.,TRBJ2-3,CASSQGLSDTQYF,TGTGCCAGCAGTCAGGGACTTTCAGATACGCAGTATTTT
TRBV4-2,.,.,TRBJ2-1,CASSQAFASAYNEQFF,TGTGCCAGCAGCCAAGCCTTCGCTAGTGCCTACAATGAGCAGTTCTTC
TRBV7-2,.,TRBD1,TRBJ2-7,CASSVQDRNNYEQYF,TGTGCCAGCAGCGTCCAGGACAGGAACAACTACGAGCAGTACTTC
TRBV5-4,.,TRBD1,TRBJ2-5,CASSLGQGIGETQYF,TGTGCCAGCAGCCTAGGACAGGGCATCGGGGAGACCCAGTACTTC
TRBV30,.,.,TRBJ1-2,CAWSYGRANYGYTF,TGTGCCTGGAGTTATGGCAGGGCTAACTATGGCTACACCTTC
TRBV18,.,.,TRBJ1-5,CASSPGQNSNQPQHF,TGTGCCAGCTCACCAGGGCAAAATAGCAATCAGCCCCAGCATTTT
TRBV18,.,.,TRBJ1-1,CASLVRRGLGTEAFF,TGTGCCAGCTTAGTCCGGCGGGGGCTAGGCACTGAAGCTTTCTTT
TRBV11-2,.,TRBD1,TRBJ2-7,CASSSRQGSYEQYF,TGTGCCAGCAGCTCCCGACAGGGCTCCTACGAGCAGTACTTC
TRBV7-9,.,.,TRBJ1-4,CASSDSANEKLFF,TGTGCCAGCAGTGACAGCGCAAATGAAAAACTGTTTTTT
TRBV7-2,.,TRBD1,TRBJ2-7,CASSLASGTGSYEQYF,TGTGCCAGCAGCTTAGCGTCAGGGACAGGGTCCTACGAGCAGTACTTC